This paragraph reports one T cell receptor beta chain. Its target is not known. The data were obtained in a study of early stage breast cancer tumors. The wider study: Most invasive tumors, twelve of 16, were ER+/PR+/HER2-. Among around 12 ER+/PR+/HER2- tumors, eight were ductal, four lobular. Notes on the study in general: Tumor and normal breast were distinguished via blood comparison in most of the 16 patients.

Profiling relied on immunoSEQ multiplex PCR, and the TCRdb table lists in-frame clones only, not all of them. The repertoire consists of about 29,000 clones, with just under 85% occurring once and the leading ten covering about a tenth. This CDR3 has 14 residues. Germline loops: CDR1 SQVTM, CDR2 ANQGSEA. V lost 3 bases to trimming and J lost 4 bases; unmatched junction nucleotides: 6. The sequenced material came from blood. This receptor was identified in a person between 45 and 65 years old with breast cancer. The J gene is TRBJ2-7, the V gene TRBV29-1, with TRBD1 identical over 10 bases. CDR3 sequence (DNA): TGCAGCGTTGAGGGGACAGGGGAGGTATACGAGCAGTACTTC. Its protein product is CSVEGTGEVYEQYF.